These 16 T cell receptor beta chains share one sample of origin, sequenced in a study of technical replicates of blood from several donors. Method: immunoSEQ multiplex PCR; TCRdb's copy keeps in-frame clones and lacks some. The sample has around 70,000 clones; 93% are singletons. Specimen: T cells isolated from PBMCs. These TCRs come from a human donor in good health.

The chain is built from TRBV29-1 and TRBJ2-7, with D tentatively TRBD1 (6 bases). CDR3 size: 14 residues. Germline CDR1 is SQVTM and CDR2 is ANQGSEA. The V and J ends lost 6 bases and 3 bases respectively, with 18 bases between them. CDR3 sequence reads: CSVIPGTGLYEQYF. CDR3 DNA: TGCAGCGTCATCCCGGGAACAGGGCTCTACGAGCAGTACTTC.

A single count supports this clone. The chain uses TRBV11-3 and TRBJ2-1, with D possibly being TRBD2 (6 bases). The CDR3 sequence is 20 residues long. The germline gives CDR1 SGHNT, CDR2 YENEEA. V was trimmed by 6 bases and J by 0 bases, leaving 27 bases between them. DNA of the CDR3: TGTGCCAGCAGAAAGCTGGAAACGGGGAGGATCCACGACTCCTACAATGAGCAGTTCTTC. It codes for CASRKLETGRIHDSYNEQFF.

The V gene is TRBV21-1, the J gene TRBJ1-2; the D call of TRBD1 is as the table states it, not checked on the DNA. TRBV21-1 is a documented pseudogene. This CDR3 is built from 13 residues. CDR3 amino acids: CASSKTVNYGYTF. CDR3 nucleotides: TGTGCCAGCAGCAAGACAGTCAACTATGGCTACACCTTC.

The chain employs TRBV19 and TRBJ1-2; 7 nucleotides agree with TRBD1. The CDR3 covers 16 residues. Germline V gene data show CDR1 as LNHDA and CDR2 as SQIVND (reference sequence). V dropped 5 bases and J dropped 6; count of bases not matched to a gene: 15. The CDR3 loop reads CASSGGRGTNWDGYTF. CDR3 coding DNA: TGTGCCAGTAGTGGAGGCAGGGGGACAAACTGGGATGGCTACACCTTC.

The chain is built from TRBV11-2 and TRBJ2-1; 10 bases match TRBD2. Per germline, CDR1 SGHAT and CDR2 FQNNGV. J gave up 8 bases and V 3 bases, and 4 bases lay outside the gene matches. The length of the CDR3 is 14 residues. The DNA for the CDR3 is TGTGCCAGCAGCTTTCTAGCGGGAGAAGATGAGCAGTTCTTC. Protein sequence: CASSFLAGEDEQFF.

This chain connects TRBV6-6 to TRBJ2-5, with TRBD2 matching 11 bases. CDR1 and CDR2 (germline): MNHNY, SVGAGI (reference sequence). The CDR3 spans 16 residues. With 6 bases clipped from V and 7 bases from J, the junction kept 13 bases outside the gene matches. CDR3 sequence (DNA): TGTGCCAGCAGCGGCACTCTAGCGGGGGGCACTGGGACCCAGTACTTC. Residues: CASSGTLAGGTGTQYF.

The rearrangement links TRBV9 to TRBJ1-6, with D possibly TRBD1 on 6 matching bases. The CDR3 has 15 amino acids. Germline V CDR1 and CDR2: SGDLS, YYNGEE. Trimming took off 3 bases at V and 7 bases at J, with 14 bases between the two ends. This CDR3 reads CASSALDSRNSPLHF. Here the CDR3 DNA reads TGTGCCAGCAGCGCTCTGGACAGCCGAAATTCACCCCTCCACTTT.

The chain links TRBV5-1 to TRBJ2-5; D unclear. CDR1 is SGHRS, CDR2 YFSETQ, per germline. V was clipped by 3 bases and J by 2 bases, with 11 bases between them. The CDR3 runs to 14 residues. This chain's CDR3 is CASSSGREQETQYF. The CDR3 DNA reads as TGCGCCAGCAGCTCCGGTAGAGAGCAAGAGACCCAGTACTTC.

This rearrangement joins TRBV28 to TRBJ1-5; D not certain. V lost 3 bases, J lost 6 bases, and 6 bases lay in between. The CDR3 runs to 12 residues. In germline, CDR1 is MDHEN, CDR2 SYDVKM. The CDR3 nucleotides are TGTGCCAGCAGTTTTCCCCTTCAGCCCCAGCATTTT. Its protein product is CASSFPLQPQHF.

CDR3 protein: CASSLRASGIQYF. Here the CDR3 DNA reads TGTGCCAGCAGCTTAAGGGCCTCGGGGATTCAGTACTTC. V gene TRBV7-8 combines with J gene TRBJ2-4; TRBD2 might be the D (5 bases). Germline-derived CDR1 and CDR2 are SGHVS and FQNEAQ. This CDR3 spans 13 amino acids. V lost 2 bases to trimming and J lost 10 bases, with 12 bases between them.

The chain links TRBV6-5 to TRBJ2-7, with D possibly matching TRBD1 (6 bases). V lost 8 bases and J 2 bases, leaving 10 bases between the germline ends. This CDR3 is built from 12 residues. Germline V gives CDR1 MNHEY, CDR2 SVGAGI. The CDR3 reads CASGTTAYEQYF. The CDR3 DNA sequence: TGTGCCAGCGGGACAACGGCCTACGAGCAGTACTTC.

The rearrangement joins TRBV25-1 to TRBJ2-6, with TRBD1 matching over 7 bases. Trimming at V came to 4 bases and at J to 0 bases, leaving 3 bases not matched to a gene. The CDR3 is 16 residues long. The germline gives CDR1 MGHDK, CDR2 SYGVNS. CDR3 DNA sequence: TGTGCCAGCAGTGGACAGGGTACCTCTGGGGCCAACGTCCTGACTTTC. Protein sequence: CASSGQGTSGANVLTF.

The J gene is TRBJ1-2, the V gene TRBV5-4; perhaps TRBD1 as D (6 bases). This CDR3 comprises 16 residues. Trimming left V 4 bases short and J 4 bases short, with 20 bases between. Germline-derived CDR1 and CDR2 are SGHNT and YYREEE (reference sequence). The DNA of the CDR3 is TGTGCCAGCAGCCATTCAAGCGGACAGCCTGGCTATGGCTACACCTTC. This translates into CASSHSSGQPGYGYTF.

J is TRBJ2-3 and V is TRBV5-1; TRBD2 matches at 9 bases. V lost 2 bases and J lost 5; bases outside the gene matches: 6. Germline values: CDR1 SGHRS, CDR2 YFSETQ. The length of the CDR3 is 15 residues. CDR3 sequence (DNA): TGCGCCAGCAGCTTTCGCGGGGGGGCCGGAGATACGCAGTATTTT. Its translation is CASSFRGGAGDTQYF.

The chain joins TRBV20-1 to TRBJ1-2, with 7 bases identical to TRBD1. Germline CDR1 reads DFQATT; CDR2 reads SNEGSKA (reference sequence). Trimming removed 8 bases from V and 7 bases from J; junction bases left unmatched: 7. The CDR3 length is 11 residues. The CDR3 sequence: CSTGQEGGYTF. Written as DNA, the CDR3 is TGCAGTACCGGACAGGAGGGTGGCTACACCTTC.

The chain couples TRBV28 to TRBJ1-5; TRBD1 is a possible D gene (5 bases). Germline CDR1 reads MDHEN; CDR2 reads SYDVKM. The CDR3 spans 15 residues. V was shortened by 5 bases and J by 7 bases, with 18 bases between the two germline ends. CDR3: CASSPLGGGIQPQHF. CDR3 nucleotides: TGTGCCAGCAGTCCTTTGGGGGGTGGAATCCAGCCCCAGCATTTT.